These 5 T cell receptor beta chains were all obtained from the same sample, sequenced in a study of T cells in Graves' hyperthyroidism and ophthalmopathy. There were TCR beta CDR3 regions amplified from RNA transcripts. An initial round of RT-PCR targeting the TCR CDR3 relied on the HTBI primer set. TCRdb itself ran the multiplex PCR reads through MiXCR, one entry per CDR3 protein. The sample has 700,000 to 850,000 distinct CDR3 sequences, about a third seen once. Sequenced input: blood. The receptor set was obtained from a woman between 40 and 50 years old with Graves' hyperthyroidism.

The J gene is TRBJ2-3, the V gene TRBV20-1, with 7 positions matching TRBD1. This CDR3 region has 14 residues. J gave up 0 bases and V 6 bases, and 6 bases lay outside the gene matches. Per the germline V gene, CDR1 is DFQATT and CDR2 is SNEGSKA (reference sequence). Here the CDR3 reads CSARQGPSTDTQYF. The DNA of the CDR3 is TGCAGTGCGCGACAGGGACCTAGCACAGATACGCAGTATTTT.

This clonotype was recorded a few times. The chain joins TRBV10-2 to TRBJ2-2; D not resolved. The CDR3 spans 14 residues. V lost 6 bases and J 2 bases, leaving 10 bases between the germline ends. Germline CDR1 reads WSHSY; CDR2 reads SAAADI. The CDR3 sequence is CASRLTENTGELFF. CDR3 in DNA: TGCGCCAGCAGGCTGACGGAAAACACCGGGGAGCTGTTTTTT.

The V and J genes are TRBV20-1 and TRBJ1-1, with 10 bases fitting TRBD1. Trimming at V came to 3 bases and at J to 10 bases, leaving 5 bases not matched to a gene. The CDR3 sequence is 12 residues long. CDR1 and CDR2 from the germline V gene are DFQATT and SNEGSKA (reference sequence). CDR3 protein: CSARTGGVGAFF. Here the CDR3 DNA reads TGCAGTGCTAGGACAGGGGGCGTCGGAGCTTTCTTT.

The V call is TRBV7-3, the J call TRBJ1-2, with D possibly being TRBD1 (5 bases). Trimming stripped 4 bases from V and 7 bases from J, with 22 bases between. Germline CDR1 is SGHTA and CDR2 is FQGTGA. CDR3 length equals 16 residues. CDR3 protein: CASSSSGTRRSGGYTF. For the CDR3, the DNA is TGTGCCAGCAGCTCCTCCGGGACCCGACGATCGGGTGGCTACACCTTC.

The chain combines TRBV10-1 with TRBJ2-3, with D unclear. This CDR3 is built from 14 residues. Germline CDR1 reads WNHNN; CDR2 reads SYGVQD (reference sequence). Trimming removed 0 bases at V and 9 bases at J, with 13 bases between. The CDR3 loop reads CASSESSAAATQYF. The DNA for the CDR3 is TGCGCCAGCAGTGAGTCGTCCGCGGCAGCAACGCAGTATTTT.